This T cell receptor beta chain was captured by sequencing in a study of blood T cells in healthy people across ages. Combining a sample-barcoded 5' primer with a J-beta primer mix, a second PCR ran for roughly 7 to 12 cycles. TCRdb reanalysed the 5' RACE reads using MiXCR and keeps one entry per CDR3 protein. Among roughly 1,100,000 distinct CDR3 sequences listed, approximately 26% were seen once. This clonotype was observed at least ten times. This CDR3 region has 12 residues. From germline, CDR1 is MGHDK and CDR2 SYGVNS. Trimming took off 0 bases at V and 6 bases at J, with 6 bases between the two ends. A further study also used this sample, focusing on T cells of mothers and their children.

This TCR derives from a girl aged 2 to 10 in good health. This chain uses TRBV25-1 with TRBJ2-7, with D possibly TRBD1 on 5 matching bases. The specimen sequenced was blood. The CDR3 DNA sequence: TGTGCCAGCAGTGAATATAGGGGCGAGCAGTACTTC. The encoded protein is CASSEYRGEQYF.